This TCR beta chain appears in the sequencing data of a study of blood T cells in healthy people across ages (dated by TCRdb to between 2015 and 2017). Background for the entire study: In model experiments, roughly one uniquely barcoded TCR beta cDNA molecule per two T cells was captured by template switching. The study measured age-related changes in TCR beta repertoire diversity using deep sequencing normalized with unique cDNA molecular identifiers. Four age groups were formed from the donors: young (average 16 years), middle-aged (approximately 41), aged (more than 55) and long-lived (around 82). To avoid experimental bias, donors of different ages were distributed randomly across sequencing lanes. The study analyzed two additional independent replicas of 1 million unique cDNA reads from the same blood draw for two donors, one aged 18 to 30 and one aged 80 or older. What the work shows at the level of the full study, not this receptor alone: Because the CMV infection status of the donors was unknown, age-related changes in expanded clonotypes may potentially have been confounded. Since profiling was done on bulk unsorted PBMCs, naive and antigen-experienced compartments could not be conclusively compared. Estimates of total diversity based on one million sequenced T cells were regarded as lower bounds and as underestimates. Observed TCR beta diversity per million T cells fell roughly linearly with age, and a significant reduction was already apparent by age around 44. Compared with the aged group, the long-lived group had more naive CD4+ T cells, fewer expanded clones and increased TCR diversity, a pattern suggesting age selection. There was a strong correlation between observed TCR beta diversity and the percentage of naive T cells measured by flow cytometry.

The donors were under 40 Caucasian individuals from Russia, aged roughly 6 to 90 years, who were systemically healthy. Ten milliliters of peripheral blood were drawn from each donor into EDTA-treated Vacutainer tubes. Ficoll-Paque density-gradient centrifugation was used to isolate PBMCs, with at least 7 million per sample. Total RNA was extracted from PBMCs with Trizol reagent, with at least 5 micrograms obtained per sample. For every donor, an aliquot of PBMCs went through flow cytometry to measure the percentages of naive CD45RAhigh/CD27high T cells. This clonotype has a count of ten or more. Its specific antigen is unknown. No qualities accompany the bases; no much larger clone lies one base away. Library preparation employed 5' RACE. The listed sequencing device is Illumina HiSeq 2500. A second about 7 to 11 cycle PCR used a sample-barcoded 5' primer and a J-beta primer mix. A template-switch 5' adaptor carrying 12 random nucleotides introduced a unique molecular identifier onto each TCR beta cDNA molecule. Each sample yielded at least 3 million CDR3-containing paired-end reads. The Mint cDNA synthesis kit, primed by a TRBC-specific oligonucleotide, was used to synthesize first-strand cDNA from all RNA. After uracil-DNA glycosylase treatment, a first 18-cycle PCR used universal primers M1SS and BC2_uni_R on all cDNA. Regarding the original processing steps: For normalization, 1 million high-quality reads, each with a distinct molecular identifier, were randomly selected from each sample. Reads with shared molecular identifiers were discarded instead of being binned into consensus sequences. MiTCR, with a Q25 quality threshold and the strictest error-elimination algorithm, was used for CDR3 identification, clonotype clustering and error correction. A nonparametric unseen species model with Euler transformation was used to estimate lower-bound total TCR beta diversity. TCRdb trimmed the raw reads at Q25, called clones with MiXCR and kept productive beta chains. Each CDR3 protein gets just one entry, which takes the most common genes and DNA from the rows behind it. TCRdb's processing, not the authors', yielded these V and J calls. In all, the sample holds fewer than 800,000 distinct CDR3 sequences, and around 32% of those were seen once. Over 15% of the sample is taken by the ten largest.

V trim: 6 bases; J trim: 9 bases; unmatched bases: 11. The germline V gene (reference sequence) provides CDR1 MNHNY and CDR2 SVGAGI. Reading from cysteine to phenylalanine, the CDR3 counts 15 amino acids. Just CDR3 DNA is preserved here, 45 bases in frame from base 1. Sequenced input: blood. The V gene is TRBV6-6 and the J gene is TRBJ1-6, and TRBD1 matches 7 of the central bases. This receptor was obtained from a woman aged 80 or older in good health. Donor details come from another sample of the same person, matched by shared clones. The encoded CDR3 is CASSGTDRAGSPLHF. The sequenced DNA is TGTGCCAGCAGCGGAACCGACAGGGCAGGTTCACCCCTCCACTTT.